The TCR beta chain described here comes from a study of blood T cell repertoires in COVID-19. Across the study: Samples taken during acute and convalescent COVID-19 were collected in the United States, Italy and Spain.

In the authors' methods: Quantification of nucleated cells was approximated via reference gene primer amplification. The protocol was immunoSEQ multiplex PCR, while the TCRdb copy is restricted to in-frame clones and leaves out a portion. The DNA gave D and trimming, while V, J and clone size come from that table. This table has over 50,000 clones, approximately 83% appearing once. The sequence came from a human donor in a cohort sampled during active COVID-19. Sequences were obtained from peripheral blood.

CDR3 nucleotides: TGTGCCATCAGTGAGTCGGGGGCGGCAGACTATGGCTACACCTTC. Residues: CAISESGAADYGYTF. The chain links TRBV10-3 to TRBJ1-2; possibly TRBD1 for D (6 bases). The CDR3 extends over 15 amino acids. Germline assignment: CDR1 ENHRY and CDR2 SYGVKD. Trimming took 0 bases from V and 3 from J, leaving 11 bases between them.